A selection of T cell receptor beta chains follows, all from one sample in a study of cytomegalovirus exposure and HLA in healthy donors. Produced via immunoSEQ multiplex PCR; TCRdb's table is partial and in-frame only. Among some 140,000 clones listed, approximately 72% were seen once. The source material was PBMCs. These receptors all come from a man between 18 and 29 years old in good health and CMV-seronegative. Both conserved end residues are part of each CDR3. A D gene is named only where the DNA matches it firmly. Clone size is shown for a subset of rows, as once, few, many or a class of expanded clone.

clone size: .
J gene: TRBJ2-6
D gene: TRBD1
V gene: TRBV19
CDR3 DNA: TGTGCCAGTAGTATCACAGGGGTTGGGGCCAACGGCCTGACTTTC
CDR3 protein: CASSITGVGANGLTF

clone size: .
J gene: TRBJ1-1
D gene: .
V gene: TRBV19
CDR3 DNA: TGTGCCAGTAGTATAAGGGGGGGGAACACTGAAGCTTTCTTT
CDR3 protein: CASSIRGGNTEAFF

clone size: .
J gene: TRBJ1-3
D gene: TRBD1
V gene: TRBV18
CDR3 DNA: TGTGCCAGCTCACCCCCCGGGACAGGAGATGGAAACACCATATATTTT
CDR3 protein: CASSPPGTGDGNTIYF

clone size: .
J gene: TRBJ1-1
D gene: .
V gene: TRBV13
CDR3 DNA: TGTGCCAGCAGCTTAAGACGGGAAGAAGCTTTCTTT
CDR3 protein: CASSLRREEAFF

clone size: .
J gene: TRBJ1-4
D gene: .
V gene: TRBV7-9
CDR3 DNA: TGTGCCAGCAGCTTTAATTTTGGAGGGGCAGAAAAACTGTTTTTT
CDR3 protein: CASSFNFGGAEKLFF

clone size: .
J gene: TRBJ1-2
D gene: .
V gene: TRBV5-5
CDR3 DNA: TGTGCCAGCAGCAGCAATTCGGGGTCGCAGATCTATGGCTACACCTTC
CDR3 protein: CASSSNSGSQIYGYTF

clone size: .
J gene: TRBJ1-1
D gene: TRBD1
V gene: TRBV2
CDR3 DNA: TGTGCCAGCACTGGGACAGGGAAACGGATCACTGAAGCTTTCTTT
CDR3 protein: CASTGTGKRITEAFF

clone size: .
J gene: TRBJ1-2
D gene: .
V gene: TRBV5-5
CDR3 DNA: TGTGCCAGCAGTCATGGGGCAGGGGTGAGTGGCTACACCTTC
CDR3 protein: CASSHGAGVSGYTF

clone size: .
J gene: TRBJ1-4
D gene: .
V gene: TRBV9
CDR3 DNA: TGTGCCAGCAGCGTAGAGGGGTTAACTAATGAAAAACTGTTTTTT
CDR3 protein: CASSVEGLTNEKLFF

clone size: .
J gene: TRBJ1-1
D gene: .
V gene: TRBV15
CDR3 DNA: TGTGCCACCAGCCCGGGGGGCTTGAACACTGAAGCTTTCTTT
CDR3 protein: CATSPGGLNTEAFF

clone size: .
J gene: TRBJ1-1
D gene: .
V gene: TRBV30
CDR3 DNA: TGTGCCTGGAGTTGGGGGGGGAACACTGAAGCTTTCTTT
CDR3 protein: CAWSWGGNTEAFF

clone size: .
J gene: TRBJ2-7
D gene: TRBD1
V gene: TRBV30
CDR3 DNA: TGTGCCTGGAATGGGGGACAGGGACCCTACGAGCAGTACTTC
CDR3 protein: CAWNGGQGPYEQYF

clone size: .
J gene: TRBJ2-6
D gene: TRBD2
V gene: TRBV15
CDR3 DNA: TGTGCCACCAGCAGAGATCGGGGGGCTGGGGCCAACGTCCTGACTTTC
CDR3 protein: CATSRDRGAGANVLTF

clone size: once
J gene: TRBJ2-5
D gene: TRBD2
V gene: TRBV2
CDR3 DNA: TGTGCCAGCACTCTGGCGGGGGGGGTCCAAGAGACCCAGTACTTC
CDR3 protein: CASTLAGGVQETQYF

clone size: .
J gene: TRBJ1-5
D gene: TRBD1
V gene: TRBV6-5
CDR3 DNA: TGTGCCAGCAGACCGACAGGGCGCCTACAGCCCCAGCATTTT
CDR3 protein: CASRPTGRLQPQHF

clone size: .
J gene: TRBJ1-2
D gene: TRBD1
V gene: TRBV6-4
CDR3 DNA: TGTGCCAGCAGTGACCCCGGACAGGGCAACTATGGCTACACCTTC
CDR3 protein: CASSDPGQGNYGYTF

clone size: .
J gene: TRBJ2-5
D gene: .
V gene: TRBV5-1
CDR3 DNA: TGCGCCAGCAGCCCTGGCGTGGACATATGGTCGCAAGAGACCCAGTACTTC
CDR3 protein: CASSPGVDIWSQETQYF

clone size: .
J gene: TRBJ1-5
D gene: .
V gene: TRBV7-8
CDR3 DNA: TGTGCCAGCAGCTCTCGGACAGTAACGGAGAATCAGCCCCAGCATTTT
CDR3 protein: CASSSRTVTENQPQHF

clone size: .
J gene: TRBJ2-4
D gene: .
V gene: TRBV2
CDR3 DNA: TGTGCCAGCATTTACCTGGGCAGTCAGTACTTC
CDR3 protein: CASIYLGSQYF

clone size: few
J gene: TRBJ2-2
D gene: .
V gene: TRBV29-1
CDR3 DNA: TGCAGCGTTGGGGGCACGAACACCGGGGAGCTGTTTTTT
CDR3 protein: CSVGGTNTGELFF

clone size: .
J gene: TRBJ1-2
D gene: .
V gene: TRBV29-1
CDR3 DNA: TGCAGCGCCGACAGGCAGTCAGGCTACACCTTC
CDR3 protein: CSADRQSGYTF

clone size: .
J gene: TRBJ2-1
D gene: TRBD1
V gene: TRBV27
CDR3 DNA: TGTGCCAATCCAACAGGGGGCGATGGCAATGAGCAGTTCTTC
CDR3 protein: CANPTGGDGNEQFF

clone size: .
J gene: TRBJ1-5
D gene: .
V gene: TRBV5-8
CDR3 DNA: TGTGCCAGCAGCTTGAGGCAGGGTAATCAGCCCCAGCATTTT
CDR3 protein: CASSLRQGNQPQHF

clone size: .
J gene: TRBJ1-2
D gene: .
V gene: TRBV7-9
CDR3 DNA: TGTGCCAGCAGCCCCTTGGCAGGGGAGGGCTACACCTTC
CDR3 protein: CASSPLAGEGYTF

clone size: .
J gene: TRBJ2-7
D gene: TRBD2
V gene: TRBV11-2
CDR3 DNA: TGTGCCAGCAGCTTAGGGGGGCGGGGGGACGAGCAGTACTTC
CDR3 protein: CASSLGGRGDEQYF

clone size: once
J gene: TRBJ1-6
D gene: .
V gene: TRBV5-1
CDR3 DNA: TGCGCCAGCAGCTTGTATACCAGGGGTATTGACAATTCACCCCTCCACTTT
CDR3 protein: CASSLYTRGIDNSPLHF

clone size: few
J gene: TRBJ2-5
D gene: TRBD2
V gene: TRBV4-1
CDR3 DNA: TGCGCCAGCAGCCAAGATACCCTAGCGGGGGGGCGTGAAGAGACCCAGTACTTC
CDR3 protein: CASSQDTLAGGREETQYF

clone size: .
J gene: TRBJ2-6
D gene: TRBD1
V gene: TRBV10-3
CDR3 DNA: TGTGCCACGCTGGTGGGGGCAGGGGGCGTCTCTGGGGCCAACGTCCTGACTTTC
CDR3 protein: CATLVGAGGVSGANVLTF

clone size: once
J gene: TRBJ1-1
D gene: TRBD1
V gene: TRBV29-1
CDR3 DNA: TGCAGCGTTAGAGGCTGGGACAGTCAGACTTTCTTT
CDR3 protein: CSVRGWDSQTFF

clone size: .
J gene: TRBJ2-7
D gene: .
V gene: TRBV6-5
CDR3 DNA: TGTGCCAGCAGTTTCGGACAGCATTACGAGCAGTACTTC
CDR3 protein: CASSFGQHYEQYF

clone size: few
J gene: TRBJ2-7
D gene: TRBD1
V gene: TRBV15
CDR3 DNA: TGTGCCACCAGCCCCCGGACAGGGAGCTCCTACGAGCAGTACTTC
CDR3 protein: CATSPRTGSSYEQYF

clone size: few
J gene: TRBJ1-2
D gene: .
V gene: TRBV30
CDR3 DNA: TGTGCCTGGAGGGAAGAGACACCGTCCTATAACTATGGCTACACCTTC
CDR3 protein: CAWREETPSYNYGYTF

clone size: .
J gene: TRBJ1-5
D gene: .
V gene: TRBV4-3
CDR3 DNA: TGCGCCAGCAGCCAAGATACAGACAGGAGCCGGCAGCCCCAGCATTTT
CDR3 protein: CASSQDTDRSRQPQHF

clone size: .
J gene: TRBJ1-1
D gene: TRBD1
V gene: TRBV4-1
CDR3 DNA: TGCGCCAGCAGCCCTAGGACAGGGCACACTGAAGCTTTCTTT
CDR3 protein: CASSPRTGHTEAFF

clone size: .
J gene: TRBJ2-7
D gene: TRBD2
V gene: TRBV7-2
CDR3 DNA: TGTGCCAGCAGCTTTCGGGGGGGGCCATCCTACGAGCAGTACTTC
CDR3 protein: CASSFRGGPSYEQYF

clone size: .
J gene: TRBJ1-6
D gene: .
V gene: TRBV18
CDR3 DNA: TGTGCCAGCTCCCCGGGGGGGGAATATAATTCACCCCTCCACTTT
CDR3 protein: CASSPGGEYNSPLHF

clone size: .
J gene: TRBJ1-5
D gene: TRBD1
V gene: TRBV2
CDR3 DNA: TGTGCCAGCAGAGGGACAGGGTCAGCCCACGAGGCCGTGCCCCAGCATTTT
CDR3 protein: CASRGTGSAHEAVPQHF

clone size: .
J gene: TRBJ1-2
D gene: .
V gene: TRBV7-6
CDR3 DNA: TGTGCCAGCAGCTTAGGTTGGGGGCCGGATGGCTACACCTTC
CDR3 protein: CASSLGWGPDGYTF

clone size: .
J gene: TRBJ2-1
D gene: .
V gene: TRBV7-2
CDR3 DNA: TGTGCCAGCAGCCCTGGGGCCCCCTCCTACAATGAGCAGTTCTTC
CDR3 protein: CASSPGAPSYNEQFF

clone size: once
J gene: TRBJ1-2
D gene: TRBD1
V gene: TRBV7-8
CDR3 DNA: TGTGCCAGCAGCTTAGTGATCCGGGACAGGGGGCGCGCGAACTATGGCTACACCTTC
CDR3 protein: CASSLVIRDRGRANYGYTF

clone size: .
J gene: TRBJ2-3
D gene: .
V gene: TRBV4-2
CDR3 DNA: TGTGCCAGCAGCCAAGATCGCGGCAGCGGCACAGATACGCAGTATTTT
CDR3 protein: CASSQDRGSGTDTQYF